This is a list of T cell receptor beta chains from one sample in a study of cytomegalovirus exposure and HLA in healthy donors. TCRdb's copy holds only in-frame clones and misses some; the assay was immunoSEQ multiplex PCR. The table includes around 200,000 clones, around 89% detected once. The sequencing sample was made of PBMCs. These receptors came from a young woman in good health and CMV-seronegative. Both conserved end residues are part of each CDR3. D genes are given only for firm matches. Some rows mark clone size as missing; the rest say once, few, many or name a class of expanded clone.

>TRBJ1-1|-|TRBV14|-|14
TGTGCCAGCAGCCAGAGGACAGTGAACACTGAAGCTTTCTTT
CASSQRTVNTEAFF
>TRBJ2-1|-|TRBV2|TRBD1|15
TGTGCCAGCAGTGCGGGACAGGGGGCCGTCAATGAGCAGTTCTTC
CASSAGQGAVNEQFF
>TRBJ2-2|-|TRBV11-3|TRBD2|16
TGTGCCAGCAGCCCGAGTAGGACTAGGGACACCGGGGAGCTGTTTTTT
CASSPSRTRDTGELFF
>TRBJ2-3|-|TRBV9|TRBD2|18
TGTGCCAGCAGCGTAGGGACCCTTAGCGGGGGGGCCGGCGATACGCAGTATTTT
CASSVGTLSGGAGDTQYF
>TRBJ2-3|-|TRBV4-1|-|15
TGCGCCAGCAGCCAAGTTATGGCCAGCACAGATACGCAGTATTTT
CASSQVMASTDTQYF
>TRBJ2-7|few|TRBV27|TRBD1|14
TGTGCCAGCAGTCTTCGACAGGGTCCCTACGAGCAGTACTTC
CASSLRQGPYEQYF
>TRBJ2-2|-|TRBV6-6|-|13
TGTGCCAGCAAAACGGGAGTCACCGGGGAGCTGTTTTTT
CASKTGVTGELFF
>TRBJ2-2|-|TRBV7-9|-|17
TGTGCCAGCAGCCCTGGGACTGCCCTGGTGAACACCGGGGAGCTGTTTTTT
CASSPGTALVNTGELFF
>TRBJ1-6|-|TRBV5-1|-|16
TGCGCCAGCAGCTTAGACAAGAGCTCCTATAATTCACCCCTCCACTTT
CASSLDKSSYNSPLHF
>TRBJ1-1|-|TRBV7-2|-|14
TGTGCCAGCAGGTTCGGAGGGGAATACACTGAAGCTTTCTTT
CASRFGGEYTEAFF
>TRBJ1-6|-|TRBV5-4|-|15
TGTGCCAGCACCTCCGCGGGGGGGCAGAGTTCACCCCTCCACTTT
CASTSAGGQSSPLHF
>TRBJ2-7|-|TRBV4-3|-|15
TGCGCCAGCAGCCAAGCCGCGGGGGCCCCCTACGAGCAGTACTTC
CASSQAAGAPYEQYF
>TRBJ1-6|-|TRBV27|-|14
TGTGCCAGCCGAGGCGGGGCGGGGAATTCACCCCTCCACTTT
CASRGGAGNSPLHF
>TRBJ1-1|-|TRBV30|-|12
TGTGCCTGGAGTTTCCTATCGACGGGAGCTTTCTTT
CAWSFLSTGAFF
>TRBJ2-3|-|TRBV10-3|-|13
TGTGCCATCAGTGGGACTCCTCAAGGTACGCAGTATTTT
CAISGTPQGTQYF
>TRBJ2-3|-|TRBV18|TRBD2|15
TGTGCCAGCTCACCACAGCGGGGAGGGACAGATACGCAGTATTTT
CASSPQRGGTDTQYF
>TRBJ2-5|-|TRBV7-2|TRBD2|17
TGTGCCAGCAGCTTAGGCCCTAGCGGGGGGGCGCAGGAGACCCAGTACTTC
CASSLGPSGGAQETQYF
>TRBJ1-4|-|TRBV10-3|-|14
TGTGCCATCGGTCCCCCCGGGGATCCTGAAAAACTGTTTTTT
CAIGPPGDPEKLFF
>TRBJ1-4|-|TRBV5-6|-|15
TGTGCCAGCAGCTCCCGACAGGCATTAAATGAAAAACTGTTTTTT
CASSSRQALNEKLFF
>TRBJ1-1|-|TRBV9|-|15
TGTGCCAGCAACAAATGGGGGGACCCGAACACTGAAGCTTTCTTT
CASNKWGDPNTEAFF
>TRBJ1-5|-|TRBV2|-|14
TGTGCCAGCAGTGTGGGGGGGATTGGGCAGCCCCAGCATTTT
CASSVGGIGQPQHF
>TRBJ1-2|-|TRBV4-3|TRBD1|17
TGCGCCAGCAGCCAAGTAACCCCGATGGGACAGATCTATGGCTACACCTTC
CASSQVTPMGQIYGYTF
>TRBJ2-7|-|TRBV10-3|-|14
TGTGCCATCAGTGAGTCGCCAGTGTCCTACGAGCAGTACTTC
CAISESPVSYEQYF
>TRBJ1-2|once|TRBV27|-|15
TGTGCCAGCAGTTCCCCGGGGAGGGGTGGGGTCGGCTACACCTTC
CASSSPGRGGVGYTF
>TRBJ1-5|-|TRBV7-9|-|13
TGTGCCAGCAGCTTTGAGAACAATCAGCCCCAGCATTTT
CASSFENNQPQHF
>TRBJ1-1|once|TRBV5-1|TRBD1|16
TGCGCCAGCAGCTTCGTTACAGGGGGCGGGTACACTGAAGCTTTCTTT
CASSFVTGGGYTEAFF
>TRBJ2-7|once|TRBV5-4|-|14
TGTGCCAGCACTATCGGAACAGCCGGTCGGGAGCAGTACTTC
CASTIGTAGREQYF
>TRBJ2-3|few|TRBV6-1|-|13
TGTGCCAGCAGTGAACAGTACACAGATACGCAGTATTTT
CASSEQYTDTQYF
>TRBJ2-3|-|TRBV5-1|-|14
TGCGCCAGCAGCAGGCAGGGGGGCGCAGATACGCAGTATTTT
CASSRQGGADTQYF
>TRBJ2-5|-|TRBV7-2|TRBD2|15
TGTGCCAGCAGCGTTAGCGGGGTGGGAAGTGGGACCCAGTACTTC
CASSVSGVGSGTQYF
>TRBJ1-2|-|TRBV9|-|12
TGTGCCAGCAGGGTTGGGGAGGGATCCTACACCTTC
CASRVGEGSYTF
>TRBJ2-5|-|TRBV18|TRBD1|15
TGTGCCAGCTCACCACCAAGCAGGGGGCAAGAGACCCAGTACTTC
CASSPPSRGQETQYF
>TRBJ1-3|-|TRBV7-2|-|14
TGTGCCAGCAGCCGACAGGTCTCTGGAAACACCATATATTTT
CASSRQVSGNTIYF
>TRBJ1-1|few|TRBV6-5|-|15
TGTGCCAGCAGCCCTCCTGGACTGTCGAACACTGAAGCTTTCTTT
CASSPPGLSNTEAFF
>TRBJ2-5|-|TRBV9|-|16
TGTGCCAGCAGCCCCCCCGGGGGAACGGGGGAAGAGACCCAGTACTTC
CASSPPGGTGEETQYF
>TRBJ2-2|-|TRBV11-2|TRBD2|17
TGTGCCAGCAGCTCGGGACTAGCGGGGGGGCTTAACGGGGAGCTGTTTTTT
CASSSGLAGGLNGELFF
>TRBJ2-7|once|TRBV4-3|TRBD2|16
TGCGCCAGCAGCCAAGATTGGACTAGCGGTCGATACGAGCAGTACTTC
CASSQDWTSGRYEQYF
>TRBJ1-1|-|TRBV6-6|TRBD1|13
TGCGCCAGCAGACAGGGGCGAGGCGCTGAAGCTTTCTTT
CASRQGRGAEAFF
>TRBJ1-5|few|TRBV6-1|TRBD1|15
TGTGCCAGCATTAGGGGGCTTGGGAGCAATCAGCCCCAGCATTTT
CASIRGLGSNQPQHF
>TRBJ2-3|-|TRBV21-1|-|17
TGTGCCAGCAGCAAAGGTAAGGAGACAGGAAGCACAGATACGCAGTATTTT
CASSKGKETGSTDTQYF
>TRBJ2-5|-|TRBV20-1|-|11
TGCAGTGCTAAGGCCGACATTTCCCAGTACTTC
CSAKADISQYF
>TRBJ2-1|-|TRBV6-5|-|15
TGTGCCAGCAGTTATGCGACTGGCGTTTACAATGAGCAGTTCTTC
CASSYATGVYNEQFF
>TRBJ2-1|-|TRBV2|-|13
TGTGCCAGCTTACGAGGAGCATACAATGAGCAGTTCTTC
CASLRGAYNEQFF
>TRBJ1-4|-|TRBV6-6|TRBD1|14
TGTGCCAGCAGTTACGGGACAGGGCGAGAAAAACTGTTTTTT
CASSYGTGREKLFF
>TRBJ1-1|-|TRBV2|TRBD1|11
TGTGCCAGCGTAGAGGGGGCGAGAGCTTTCTTT
CASVEGARAFF
>TRBJ2-3|-|TRBV19|TRBD2|15
TGTGCCAGTAGTGTTAGCGGGAGTGAGACAGATACGCAGTATTTT
CASSVSGSETDTQYF
>TRBJ2-3|-|TRBV9|-|13
TGTGCCAGCAGCGGGGGCATGACAGATACGCAGTATTTT
CASSGGMTDTQYF
>TRBJ2-1|once|TRBV10-2|TRBD2|19
TGCGCCAGCAGAGACCTCGGGACTAGCGGGACGGTAACCTACAATGAGCAGTTCTTC
CASRDLGTSGTVTYNEQFF
>TRBJ1-1|few|TRBV7-2|TRBD1|16
TGTGCCAGCAGCGGGGACAGGGGGCTCGTGAACACTGAAGCTTTCTTT
CASSGDRGLVNTEAFF
>TRBJ1-1|-|TRBV9|TRBD1|13
TGTGCCAGCAGCCGACAGGGTATCACTGAAGCTTTCTTT
CASSRQGITEAFF
>TRBJ1-1|-|TRBV18|-|16
TGTGCCAGCTCACCACCGTACGCGGGTGGGGACACTGAAGCTTTCTTT
CASSPPYAGGDTEAFF
>TRBJ2-4|-|TRBV2|-|15
TGTGCCAGCAGCCCGACTAAGCTAGCCAAAAACATTCAGTACTTC
CASSPTKLAKNIQYF
>TRBJ2-3|once|TRBV13|-|14
TGTGCCAGCAGCCAGCAGGGCAGCACAGATACGCAGTATTTT
CASSQQGSTDTQYF
>TRBJ2-7|-|TRBV6-1|TRBD1|15
TGTGCCAGCAGTGAAGCCGGGACAGCCTCCTACGAGCAGTACTTC
CASSEAGTASYEQYF
>TRBJ1-6|-|TRBV5-1|TRBD1|17
TGCGCCAGCATGATTGGGACAGGGGAATTGAATAGTTCACCCCTCCACTTT
CASMIGTGELNSSPLHF
>TRBJ1-2|-|TRBV29-1|TRBD1|14
TGCAGCGCCACGGCCGGGACAGGGAACTATGGCTACACCTTC
CSATAGTGNYGYTF
>TRBJ2-4|-|TRBV15|TRBD2|18
TGTGCCACCAGCAGAGATGGACTAGCGGGAATAGCCAAAAACATTCAGTACTTC
CATSRDGLAGIAKNIQYF
>TRBJ2-1|-|TRBV18|TRBD2|15
TGTGCCAGCTCACTACGGACTAGCGGGAGCAATGAGCAGTTCTTC
CASSLRTSGSNEQFF